Below are 11 T cell receptor beta chains sequenced from a single sample in a study of shared clonotypes between healthy human individuals. The data were produced by immunoSEQ multiplex PCR, yet TCRdb's version contains in-frame clones alone and is incomplete. This table has about 1 million clones, around four fifths appearing once. The sample was memory CD4+ T cells sorted from blood. Documented subset: CD45RA-negative fraction. The receptors shown here come from a man younger than 35 in good health.

The chain employs TRBV19 and TRBJ2-1; TRBD2 matches at 10 bases. CDR1 and CDR2 (germline): LNHDA, SQIVND (reference sequence). This CDR3 has 16 residues. The V segment lost 4 bases and the J segment 6 bases; nucleotides outside the gene matches: 9. The CDR3 protein is CASSTGALAGLNEQFF. The CDR3 nucleotides read TGTGCCAGTAGTACTGGGGCACTAGCGGGGCTCAATGAGCAGTTCTTC. The full variable domain, its missing parts supplied by reference TRBV19 and TRBJ2-1, is DGGITQSPKYLFRKEGQNVTLSCEQNLNHDAMYWYRQDPGQGLRLIYYSQIVNDFQKGDIAEGYSVSREKKESFPLTVTSAQKNPTAFYLCASSTGALAGLNEQFFGPGTRLTVL.

The V call is TRBV5-4, the J call TRBJ1-1, with no clear D. The ends were cut back, 4 bases at V and 1 base at J, with 26 bases in the middle. The CDR3 length is 19 residues. Germline V gene data show CDR1 as SGHNT and CDR2 as YYREEE (reference sequence). CDR3 DNA: TGTGCCAGCAGCCCCTTTCCAGTATATGAGGGTATCGGGAACACTGAAGCTTTCTTT. This sequence encodes CASSPFPVYEGIGNTEAFF.

Comments on this clone: The same CDR3 can be traced to other DNA sequences in this sample. V is TRBV5-1 and J is TRBJ1-1; weak D call: TRBD1 (5 bases). V lost 4 bases to trimming and J lost 1 base, with 8 bases between them. The V gene's germline CDR1 is SGHRS and CDR2 YFSETQ. The CDR3 runs to 13 residues. CDR3: CASSLQENTEAFF. The CDR3, as DNA: TGCGCCAGCAGCCTACAGGAGAACACTGAAGCTTTCTTT.

The rearrangement links TRBV30 to TRBJ1-6; the match to TRBD1 covers 11 bases. The ends lost 4 bases at V and 10 bases at J; junction bases unmatched: 6. Germline CDR1 and CDR2: GTSNPN and SVGIG (reference sequence). This CDR3 region has 14 residues. Here the CDR3 reads CAWNPGTGGSPLHF. The CDR3 bases are TGTGCCTGGAACCCCGGGACAGGGGGGTCACCCCTCCACTTT.

V and J are TRBV19 and TRBJ2-5; TRBD1 might be the D (6 bases). The CDR3 runs 15 residues. The ends were cut back, 1 base at V and 0 bases at J, with 9 bases in the middle. CDR1 is LNHDA and CDR2 is SQIVND in the germline V gene (reference sequence). CDR3 sequence (DNA): TGTGCCAGTAGTATAGGTACAGGGTACCAAGAGACCCAGTACTTC. It is translated as CASSIGTGYQETQYF.

This clone has just a few counts. This sample also contains other DNA sequences that code for the same CDR3. The V call is TRBV18, the J call TRBJ1-1, with D unresolved. CDR3 length: 13 residues. Between the trimmed V and J ends, which lost 3 bases and 1 base, there was a span of 6 bases. Germline V gene data show CDR1 as KGHSH and CDR2 as LQKENI. This chain's CDR3 is CASSPRENTEAFF. The DNA of the CDR3 is TGTGCCAGCTCACCGAGGGAGAACACTGAAGCTTTCTTT.

Worth noting for this clone: The sample holds other DNA sequences that translate to the same CDR3. The chain joins TRBV6-1 to TRBJ2-7; no definite D call. The V end was cut by 1 base, the J end by 7 bases, with 5 bases between. The length of the CDR3 is 11 residues. The germline gives CDR1 MNHNS, CDR2 SASEGT. CDR3 nucleotide sequence: TGTGCCAGCAGTGAAGGTGGGGAGCAGTACTTC. Amino acids: CASSEGGEQYF.

This chain links TRBV11-2 with TRBJ2-5; D is possibly TRBD1 (6 bases). Germline V gene sequence: CDR1 SGHAT, CDR2 FQNNGV. The CDR3 is 14 residues long. Between the trimmed V and J ends, which lost 6 bases and 6 bases, there was a span of 17 bases. The CDR3, as DNA: TGTGCCAGCAGGAAGGACAGTTCCGTGCAGACCCAGTACTTC. It codes for CASRKDSSVQTQYF.

This chain joins TRBV18 and TRBJ2-5, with 8 bases that match TRBD2. Germline V gives CDR1 KGHSH, CDR2 LQKENI. The CDR3 contains 14 residues. Trimming took 3 bases from V and 4 from J; bases not matched to a gene: 4. CDR3 loop: CASSPGTSPETQYF. The CDR3 region has the DNA TGTGCCAGCTCACCTGGGACTAGTCCAGAGACCCAGTACTTC.

V gene TRBV29-1 combines with J gene TRBJ2-3, with 8 positions matching TRBD2. This CDR3 has 13 amino acids. Germline V gives CDR1 SQVTM, CDR2 ANQGSEA. The junction had 3 bases not matched to a gene; V was cut back by 5 bases and J by 2 bases. The CDR3 region is CSVQRGNTDTQYF. The CDR3 bases are TGCAGCGTTCAGCGGGGGAACACAGATACGCAGTATTTT.

The chain combines TRBV11-3 with TRBJ2-3; 14 positions match TRBD2. CDR1 SGHNT and CDR2 YENEEA come from the germline V gene. Trimming cost V 1 base and J 6 bases; bases outside gene matches: 6. The CDR3 totals 17 residues. The CDR3 reads CASSLAGLAGAPDTQYF. CDR3 nucleotides: TGTGCCAGCAGCTTAGCGGGACTAGCGGGAGCCCCGGATACGCAGTATTTT.